Below are 28 T cell receptor beta chains sequenced from a single sample in a study of beta chain features in type 1 diabetes. General study results and limits: Among all four CD4+ subsets, Type 1 diabetes patients had TCRB CDR3s that were moderately but significantly shorter.

These receptors have no identified antigens. Reverse transcribing all isolated RNA meant expressed TCRB transcripts were sequenced. This table comes from immunoSEQ multiplex PCR, and its TCRdb copy is limited to in-frame clones, with some not included. The data show some 350,000 clones, 8% to 10% seen once. The sample consisted of central memory CD4+ T cells from blood. The receptors stem from a man aged 25 to 40 with type 1 diabetes.

With respect to this clone: The identical CDR3 is also encoded by other nucleotide sequences in the sample. The rearrangement links TRBV5-4 to TRBJ2-2, with D perhaps TRBD1 (6 bases). Germline V lookup: CDR1 SGHNT, CDR2 YYREEE (reference sequence). CDR3 size: 16 residues. Trimming shortened V by 0 bases and J by 5 bases, and 14 bases separated the two germline ends. This CDR3 is CASSLGGTSGTGELFF. The CDR3 bases are TGTGCCAGCAGCTTGGGTGGGACATCGGGGACCGGGGAGCTGTTTTTT.

This clone was detected a few times. The chain uses TRBV27 and TRBJ1-6; D is unresolved. Per germline, CDR1 MNHEY and CDR2 SMNVEV (reference sequence). Trimming shortened V by 6 bases and J by 10 bases, and 13 bases separated the two germline ends. The CDR3 loop spans 13 amino acids. CDR3 in amino acids: CASRRVIGSPLHF. DNA of the CDR3: TGTGCCAGCAGGAGGGTTATTGGCTCACCCCTCCACTTT.

The genes are TRBV19 and TRBJ2-1, with 8 positions matching TRBD2. Germline CDR1 and CDR2: LNHDA and SQIVND (reference sequence). This CDR3 is 18 amino acids long. V shed 4 bases, J shed 0 bases, and the junction held 11 bases outside the gene matches. The CDR3 DNA follows: TGTGCCAGTAGTACCGATTTAGCGGGATTTAGCTCCTACAATGAGCAGTTCTTC. Protein: CASSTDLAGFSSYNEQFF.

V gene TRBV18 combines with J gene TRBJ1-5; tentative D call: TRBD1 (6 bases). The V end lost 3 bases, the J end lost 0 bases, and 18 bases lay between the germline ends. The CDR3 spans 18 residues. Germline V gives CDR1 KGHSH, CDR2 LQKENI. CDR3 DNA: TGTGCCAGCTCACCCTTGGCGGGGACAAAGATTAGCAATCAGCCCCAGCATTTT. Its protein product is CASSPLAGTKISNQPQHF. The whole variable domain, filled in from reference TRBV18 and TRBJ1-5, reads NAGVMQNPRHLVRRRGQEARLRCSPMKGHSHVYWYRQLPEEGLKFMVYLQKENIIDESGMPKERFSAEFPKEGPSILRIQQVVRGDSAAYFCASSPLAGTKISNQPQHFGDGTRLSIL.

Only a few counts were recorded for this clone. The J gene is TRBJ2-7, the V gene TRBV6-5, with 8 bases lining up with TRBD1. The CDR3 is 14 amino acids. CDR1 and CDR2 (germline): MNHEY, SVGAGI. Losses at the gene ends were 7 bases for V and 3 bases for J; bases not matched to a gene: 8. The CDR3 DNA reads as TGTGCCAGCACTGGACAGGGTTTATTCTACGAGCAGTACTTC. This translates into CASTGQGLFYEQYF.

This chain joins TRBV6-6 and TRBJ1-5; 10 bases match TRBD1. Germline V gene data show CDR1 as MNHNY and CDR2 as SVGAGI (reference sequence). With 10 bases clipped from V and 7 bases from J, the junction kept 4 bases outside the gene matches. This CDR3 has 12 amino acids. CDR3 nucleotides: TGTGCCACCGGGACAGGGGAACAGCCCCAGCATTTT. Translated: CATGTGEQPQHF.

A remark on this clone: One end of the junction fails to match germline, which may point to a read error. This chain uses TRBV7-7 with TRBJ2-1, with a tentative D call TRBD2 (5 bases). Germline lookup yields CDR1 SSHAT and CDR2 FNYEAQ (reference sequence). There are 15 residues in the CDR3. CDR3 sequence: CASSDYRDSYNEQFF. The CDR3 DNA reads as TGTGCTAGCAGCGACTATAGGGACTCCTACAATGAGCAGTTCTTC.

The sample holds a few counts of this clone. V usage is TRBV5-1 and J usage is TRBJ2-3; 9 bases fit TRBD1. Germline CDR1 reads SGHRS; CDR2 reads YFSETQ. The CDR3 runs to 14 residues. The V segment lost 5 bases and the J segment 4 bases; nucleotides outside the gene matches: 5. The CDR3, as DNA: TGCGCCAGCAGACAGGGGGCGAGGGCAGATACGCAGTATTTT. Amino acids: CASRQGARADTQYF. Variable domain in full (rest from reference TRBV5-1 and TRBJ2-3): KAGVTQTPRYLIKTRGQQVTLSCSPISGHRSVSWYQQTPGQGLQFLFEYFSETQRNKGNFPGRFSGRQFSNSRSEMNVSTLELGDSALYLCASRQGARADTQYFGPGTRLTVL.

This clone was counted between two and nine times. This chain uses TRBV11-2 with TRBJ2-1; TRBD2 matches at 7 bases. Germline CDR1 is SGHAT and CDR2 is FQNNGV. The CDR3 has 17 residues. V gave up 4 bases and J gave up 2 bases; unmatched junction bases: 11. The DNA for the CDR3 is TGTGCCAGCAGCTCCTTTTACGGGGGAGGGACCTACAATGAGCAGTTCTTC. Its protein is CASSSFYGGGTYNEQFF.

This clone was seen ten or more times. In DNA form, the CDR3 reads TGCGCCAGCACCCTAGCGGGAGACTACAATGAGCAGTTCTTC. This gives the protein CASTLAGDYNEQFF. The J gene is TRBJ2-1, the V gene TRBV23-1, with TRBD2 matching 10 bases. TRBV23-1 is sorted into the ORF group, with uncertain function. The trim removed 7 bases at V and 3 bases at J, leaving 3 bases unmatched. The CDR3 has 14 amino acids.

The chain uses TRBV5-6 and TRBJ2-2, with 9 bases lining up with TRBD1. From germline, CDR1 is SGHDT and CDR2 YYEEEE. This CDR3 is built from 16 residues. Trimming at V came to 2 bases and at J to 0 bases, leaving 2 bases not matched to a gene. CDR3 protein: CASSFTGGANTGELFF. CDR3 coding DNA: TGTGCCAGCAGCTTCACAGGGGGCGCGAACACCGGGGAGCTGTTTTTT. The whole variable domain, remainder taken from reference TRBV5-6 and TRBJ2-2, is DAGVTQSPTHLIKTRGQQVTLRCSPKSGHDTVSWYQQALGQGPQFIFQYYEEEERQRGNFPDRFSGHQFPNYSSELNVNALLLGDSALYLCASSFTGGANTGELFFGEGSRLTVL.

A few counts support this clone. V is TRBV5-4 and J is TRBJ1-4; 7 nucleotides align to TRBD1. This CDR3 comprises 14 residues. J was trimmed by 13 bases and V by 1 base; bases with no gene match: 10. Germline CDR1 reads SGHNT; CDR2 reads YYREEE (reference sequence). The CDR3 protein is CASSLPGTAGALFF. DNA for the CDR3: TGTGCCAGCAGCTTGCCGGGGACAGCAGGAGCACTGTTTTTT.

This clone was picked up many times. The chain joins TRBV29-1 to TRBJ2-1; 11 bases are shared with TRBD1. The CDR3 loop spans 13 amino acids. Germline V gives CDR1 SQVTM, CDR2 ANQGSEA. The V segment lost 4 bases and the J segment 8 bases; nucleotides outside the gene matches: 4. For the CDR3, the DNA is TGCAGCGTTGGACGGACAGGGGGCGATGAGCAGTTCTTC. As protein: CSVGRTGGDEQFF.

The CDR3 nucleotides read TGTGCCAGCAGCTTAGTGGGACTGCCCTCCTACGAGCAGTACTTC. This translates into CASSLVGLPSYEQYF. The V call is TRBV7-2, the J call TRBJ2-7; TRBD2 might be the D (6 bases). The CDR3 has 15 amino acids. Germline CDR1 is SGHTA and CDR2 is FQGNSA. V was cut by 1 base and J by 0 bases, with 10 bases left in between.

In its sample, this clone was seen many times. The sample contains more than one DNA sequence encoding this CDR3. The gene calls are TRBV14 and TRBJ2-1; D may correspond to TRBD1 or TRBD2 (5 bases each). The V end lost 4 bases, the J end lost 4 bases, and 14 bases lay between the germline ends. CDR1 SGHDN and CDR2 FVKESK come from the germline V gene. The CDR3 runs 15 residues. The DNA for the CDR3 is TGTGCCAGCAGCCCATCCGGGACCGGTTACAATGAGCAGTTCTTC. This codes for CASSPSGTGYNEQFF. The full variable domain, in which reference TRBV14 and TRBJ2-1 provide the parts outside the CDR3, is EAGVTQFPSHSVIEKGQTVTLRCDPISGHDNLYWYRRVMGKEIKFLLHFVKESKQDESGMPNNRFLAERTGGTYSTLKVQPAELEDSGVYFCASSPSGTGYNEQFFGPGTRLTVL.

The genes are TRBV7-9 and TRBJ2-5, with 8 bases aligning to TRBD1. The junction had 5 bases not matched to a gene; V was cut back by 5 bases and J by 6 bases. This CDR3 has 13 residues. Germline V gives CDR1 SEHNR, CDR2 FQNEAQ (reference sequence). The CDR3 is CASSPGQGQTQYF. CDR3 nucleotide sequence: TGTGCCAGCAGCCCCGGACAGGGCCAGACCCAGTACTTC.

This clone showed up just a few times. This chain uses TRBV6-1 with TRBJ1-2, with D possibly matching TRBD1 (5 bases). CDR1 is MNHNS and CDR2 is SASEGT in the germline V gene. The CDR3 is 14 amino acids. The germline V and J ends were trimmed by 4 bases and 10 bases, with 19 bases remaining between them. DNA for the CDR3: TGTGCCAGCAGTGCCCCCGGGACTCCAGAACTCTACACCTTC. It codes for CASSAPGTPELYTF.

This clone was seen a handful of times. This chain links TRBV11-1 with TRBJ2-7, with D unclear. The germline CDR1 and CDR2 sequences are SGHAT and FQDESV (reference sequence). This CDR3 comprises 12 residues. Trimming stripped 2 bases from V and 3 bases from J, with 5 bases between. The CDR3 loop is CASSLPGYEQYF. The CDR3 nucleotides are TGTGCCAGCAGCTTACCGGGCTACGAGCAGTACTTC.

The table lists this clone with a few counts. This rearrangement joins TRBV2 to TRBJ2-1; TRBD1 is a possible D gene (6 bases). CDR1 SNHLY and CDR2 FYNNEI come from the germline V gene. This CDR3 is built from 14 residues. The V end was cut by 8 bases, the J end by 6 bases, with 17 bases between. The DNA for the CDR3 is TGTGCCAGCCCAGCGGAAGACAGGAGCAATGAGCAGTTCTTC. Translating gives CASPAEDRSNEQFF.

This clone was recorded a few times. The V call is TRBV5-1, the J call TRBJ2-3; 10 bases agree with TRBD1. The trim removed 3 bases at V and 5 bases at J, leaving 6 bases unmatched. CDR1 is SGHRS and CDR2 is YFSETQ in the germline V gene. This CDR3 spans 15 amino acids. CDR3 sequence reads: CASSSTGGAGDTQYF. Here the CDR3 DNA reads TGCGCCAGCAGCTCGACAGGGGGCGCGGGAGATACGCAGTATTTT.

This clone was seen a few times. This sequence may be a read error, since a much larger clone differs from it by one base. The V call is TRBV9, the J call TRBJ2-1; TRBD2 aligns across 7 bases. CDR1 is SGDLS, CDR2 YYNGEE, per germline. The CDR3 totals 14 residues. With 3 bases clipped from V and 10 bases from J, the junction kept 10 bases outside the gene matches. CDR3 DNA: TGTGCCAGCAGCGGGAGGGCCGGGGAGGGAGAGCAGTTCTTC. The encoded protein is CASSGRAGEGEQFF.

The chain has TRBV9 and TRBJ2-1; TRBD2 matches 8 bases. The CDR3 covers 17 residues. V trimming: 1 base; J trimming: 4 bases; junction bases outside the gene matches: 10. Germline loops: CDR1 SGDLS, CDR2 YYNGEE. CDR3 residues: CASSVRYGRAGYNEQFF. The CDR3 region has the DNA TGTGCCAGCAGCGTAAGGTACGGGAGGGCGGGATACAATGAGCAGTTCTTC.

The chain is built from TRBV7-2 and TRBJ2-5, with D possibly matching TRBD1 (5 bases). The CDR3 consists of 13 residues. The V gene's germline CDR1 is SGHTA and CDR2 FQGNSA. Trimming shortened V by 2 bases and J by 5 bases, and 9 bases separated the two germline ends. The CDR3 sequence: CASSLNQGETQYF. CDR3 bases: TGTGCCAGCAGCTTAAACCAGGGTGAGACCCAGTACTTC.

This clone was seen a handful of times. The genes are TRBV2 and TRBJ2-7, with unresolved D. CDR3 size: 13 residues. Trimming left V 5 bases short and J 3 bases short, with 11 bases between. The germline V gene encodes CDR1 SNHLY and CDR2 FYNNEI. The CDR3 nucleotides are TGTGCCAGCAGTTACACGCGAGTCTACGAGCAGTACTTC. Translated: CASSYTRVYEQYF.

On this clone: Other DNA variants within this sample encode the same CDR3. The rearrangement joins TRBV27 to TRBJ2-3; D call uncertain. The germline V gene has CDR1 MNHEY and CDR2 SMNVEV (reference sequence). This CDR3 has 13 residues. Deletions cut 3 bases from V and 0 bases from J, with 4 bases between. The CDR3 here is CASSFYSTDTQYF. The CDR3 DNA reads as TGTGCCAGCAGTTTCTATAGCACAGATACGCAGTATTTT.

This clone was picked up a small number of times. This chain uses TRBV27 with TRBJ1-5; D might be TRBD1 (6 bases). The CDR3 totals 14 residues. Germline-derived CDR1 and CDR2 are MNHEY and SMNVEV (reference sequence). The V end lost 8 bases, the J end lost 2 bases, and 13 bases lay between the germline ends. CDR3 protein: CASGGGAGNQPQHF. CDR3 nucleotide sequence: TGTGCCAGCGGGGGGGGCGCGGGCAATCAGCCCCAGCATTTT.

This clone has a count of ten or more. This sequence joins TRBV18 and TRBJ1-2; D unclear. CDR1 is KGHSH, CDR2 LQKENI, per germline. The V gene lost 6 bases and the J gene lost 0 bases, with 8 bases spanning the gap. The CDR3 has 13 residues. CDR3 nucleotide sequence: TGTGCCAGCTCCACTGACCCTAACTATGGCTACACCTTC. Translating gives CASSTDPNYGYTF. Full variable domain (outside the CDR3, taken from reference TRBV18 and TRBJ1-2): NAGVMQNPRHLVRRRGQEARLRCSPMKGHSHVYWYRQLPEEGLKFMVYLQKENIIDESGMPKERFSAEFPKEGPSILRIQQVVRGDSAAYFCASSTDPNYGYTFGSGTRLTVV.

The chain has TRBV5-1 and TRBJ2-5; TRBD1 matches at 8 bases. This CDR3 is 16 amino acids long. V dropped 3 bases and J dropped 2; count of bases not matched to a gene: 9. In germline, CDR1 is SGHRS, CDR2 YFSETQ. The CDR3 DNA reads as TGCGCCAGCAGCTCTCAGAGGACAGGGACGCAAGAGACCCAGTACTTC. Translation: CASSSQRTGTQETQYF.